Each of the 18 T cell receptor beta chains below was sequenced from the same sample in a study of shared clonotypes between healthy human individuals. Repertoires were generated with immunoSEQ multiplex PCR, while TCRdb's copy carries only in-frame clones and drops some. This table holds 2 million to 2.5 million clones, more than 85% found once. Source material: naive CD4+ T cells from PBMCs. As to subset: CD45RA+ positively selected. These receptor sequences come from a man between 18 and 29 years old in good health. Some clones in this sample may be carry-over from other donors' samples.

The rearrangement joins TRBV28 to TRBJ2-7; 10 positions agree with TRBD2. V gave up 8 bases and J gave up 5 bases; unmatched junction bases: 9. Germline lookup yields CDR1 MDHEN and CDR2 SYDVKM. CDR3 length: 14 amino acids. The CDR3 is CASLPSGRGDEQYF. DNA for the CDR3: TGTGCCAGCCTCCCTAGCGGGAGAGGCGACGAGCAGTACTTC.

Comments on this clone: Other nucleotide sequences from this sample produce the same CDR3. This chain uses TRBV12-5 with TRBJ1-1; D is perhaps TRBD1 (5 bases). The CDR3 spans 14 residues. V lost 1 base and J 1 base, leaving 7 bases between the germline ends. Germline V lookup: CDR1 LGHNT, CDR2 FRNRAP. The CDR3 protein is CASGLGQGNTEAFF. The CDR3 coding sequence is TGTGCTAGTGGTTTGGGGCAGGGGAACACTGAAGCTTTCTTT.

This clone was seen just once. The V call is TRBV30, the J call TRBJ1-3; D not resolved. CDR1 is GTSNPN, CDR2 SVGIG, per germline (reference sequence). V lost 0 bases and J lost 0, with 6 bases in between. This CDR3 comprises 14 residues. Here the CDR3 reads CAWSVMVSGNTIYF. CDR3 coding DNA: TGTGCCTGGAGTGTGATGGTCTCTGGAAACACCATATATTTT.

The rearrangement uses TRBV4-1 and TRBJ2-1; D unclear. The germline CDR1 and CDR2 sequences are MGHRA and YSYEKL. The CDR3 spans 15 residues. The V and J ends lost 8 bases and 5 bases respectively, with 19 bases between them. Written as DNA, the CDR3 is TGCGCCAGCGCCCCCCGTCTGGTACTGGACAATGAGCAGTTCTTC. Its translation: CASAPRLVLDNEQFF.

The rearrangement joins TRBV5-6 to TRBJ2-3; 10 positions agree with TRBD2. Germline V gives CDR1 SGHDT, CDR2 YYEEEE. J lost 1 base, V lost 2 bases, and 10 bases had no gene match. The CDR3 extends over 18 amino acids. This CDR3 is CASSFCQREGRCTDTQYF. The CDR3 DNA follows: TGTGCCAGCAGCTTTTGCCAGCGGGAGGGCCGATGCACAGATACGCAGTATTTT.

The chain joins TRBV5-1 to TRBJ2-7; 9 bases are a match to TRBD1. V was clipped by 4 bases and J by 5 bases; unmatched bases: 13. Germline-derived CDR1 and CDR2 are SGHRS and YFSETQ. This CDR3 contains 16 residues. The CDR3: CASSAAGTGSFNEQYF. Here the CDR3 DNA reads TGCGCCAGCAGCGCCGCCGGGACAGGGTCTTTCAACGAGCAGTACTTC.

To note about this clone: The junction does not match germline at one end; this may be a read error. V and J are TRBV4-1 and TRBJ2-7; 9 nucleotides line up with TRBD2. The CDR3 is made up of 16 amino acids. Germline loops: CDR1 MGHRA, CDR2 YSYEKL. CDR3: CASSQASGTSSNEQYF. The CDR3 DNA is TGCGCCAGCAGCCAAGCCTCCGGGACTAGCTCCAACGAGCAGTACTTC.

This chain joins TRBV30 and TRBJ2-1; 7 nucleotides align to TRBD1. J gave up 3 bases and V 5 bases, and 4 bases lay outside the gene matches. CDR1 is GTSNPN and CDR2 is SVGIG in the germline V gene (reference sequence). The CDR3 has 13 residues. In nucleotides, the CDR3 is TGTGCCTGGGGACAGGTGAACTACAATGAGCAGTTCTTC. This sequence encodes CAWGQVNYNEQFF.

The genes are TRBV5-6 and TRBJ1-6; D is uncertain. Between the trimmed V and J ends, which lost 1 base and 6 bases, there was a span of 8 bases. Germline CDR1 SGHDT, CDR2 YYEEEE. The CDR3 consists of 14 residues. CDR3 sequence: CASSLYQSNSPLHF. CDR3 sequence (DNA): TGTGCCAGCAGCTTGTATCAGAGTAATTCACCCCTCCACTTT.

The chain couples TRBV19 to TRBJ2-2; D is ambiguous. The V and J ends lost 7 bases and 6 bases respectively, with 15 bases between them. The CDR3 length is 14 residues. Per germline, CDR1 LNHDA and CDR2 SQIVND (reference sequence). The CDR3 sequence: CASTPFSSAGELFF. The CDR3 region has the DNA TGTGCCAGTACCCCCTTTTCGTCGGCCGGGGAGCTGTTTTTT.

The chain combines TRBV28 with TRBJ1-1, with D possibly matching TRBD1 (6 bases). In germline, CDR1 is MDHEN, CDR2 SYDVKM. V was cut by 6 bases and J by 1 base, with 9 bases left in between. The CDR3 contains 13 residues. The CDR3 loop reads CASRTGKNTEAFF. The DNA for the CDR3 is TGTGCCAGCAGGACAGGAAAGAACACTGAAGCTTTCTTT.

This sequence joins TRBV7-6 and TRBJ2-1, with 8 bases fitting TRBD1. Unmatched junction bases numbered 1, after V lost 3 bases and J lost 0 bases. Germline lookup yields CDR1 SGHVS and CDR2 FNYEAQ. The CDR3 spans 15 residues. This CDR3 reads CASSFTGGSYNEQFF. CDR3 coding DNA: TGTGCCAGCAGCTTTACAGGGGGCTCCTACAATGAGCAGTTCTTC.

CDR3 sequence: CASSPTLRDIPGTDTQYF. CDR3 sequence (DNA): TGTGCCAGCAGTCCGACACTCAGGGACATCCCAGGCACAGATACGCAGTATTTT. V usage is TRBV27 and J usage is TRBJ2-3; perhaps TRBD1 as D (6 bases). Trimming removed 5 bases at V and 1 base at J, with 22 bases between. The CDR3 contains 18 residues. Per the germline V gene, CDR1 is MNHEY and CDR2 is SMNVEV (reference sequence).

The rearrangement uses TRBV6-5 and TRBJ2-4; 7 nucleotides line up with TRBD1. The trim removed 5 bases at V and 1 base at J, leaving 5 bases unmatched. The CDR3 spans 15 residues. CDR1 is MNHEY, CDR2 SVGAGI, per germline. CDR3 in DNA: TGTGCCAGCAGTGCCGTACAGGGGGCCAAAAACATTCAGTACTTC. Protein sequence: CASSAVQGAKNIQYF.

This clone appeared once. The chain is built from TRBV28 and TRBJ1-5; the match to TRBD1 covers 10 bases. Germline-derived CDR1 and CDR2 are MDHEN and SYDVKM. The CDR3 runs to 18 residues. Trimming removed 1 base from V and 5 bases from J; junction bases left unmatched: 11. The CDR3 DNA reads TGTGCCAGCAGTTTATTGGGCCCGGGACAGGGGCTAGATCAGCCCCAGCATTTT. The encoded protein is CASSLLGPGQGLDQPQHF.

The chain joins TRBV11-1 to TRBJ2-1; D may be TRBD2 (6 bases). Germline CDR1 SGHAT, CDR2 FQDESV (reference sequence). The CDR3 sequence is 15 residues long. Trimming took 4 bases from V and 4 from J, leaving 14 bases between them. CDR3: CASSYRDGGYNEQFF. DNA for the CDR3: TGTGCCAGCAGCTACCGGGACGGGGGATACAATGAGCAGTTCTTC.

This clone was seen a few times. The chain is built from TRBV18 and TRBJ2-7, with TRBD1 identical over 7 bases. CDR3 length: 13 amino acids. Germline V gives CDR1 KGHSH, CDR2 LQKENI. Unmatched junction bases numbered 7, after V lost 5 bases and J lost 6 bases. The CDR3 loop reads CASSSDRTLEQYF. In DNA, the CDR3 is TGTGCCAGCTCATCGGACAGGACCCTCGAGCAGTACTTC.

To note about this clone: The same CDR3 can be traced to other DNA sequences in this sample. V gene TRBV7-9 combines with J gene TRBJ1-2, with D possibly being TRBD1 (5 bases). The CDR3 contains 12 residues. Germline values: CDR1 SEHNR, CDR2 FQNEAQ (reference sequence). V lost 5 bases, J lost 2 bases, and 6 bases lay in between. The CDR3 reads CASSRDNYGYTF. Written as DNA, the CDR3 is TGTGCCAGCAGCCGGGACAACTATGGCTACACCTTC.